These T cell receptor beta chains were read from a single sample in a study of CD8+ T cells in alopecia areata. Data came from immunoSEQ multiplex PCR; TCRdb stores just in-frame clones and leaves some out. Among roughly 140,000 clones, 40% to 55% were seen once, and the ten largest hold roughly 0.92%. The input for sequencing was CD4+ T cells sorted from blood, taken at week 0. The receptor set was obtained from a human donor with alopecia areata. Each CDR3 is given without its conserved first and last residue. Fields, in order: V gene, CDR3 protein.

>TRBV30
ASWTENYEQY
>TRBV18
ASSPISGINYGYT
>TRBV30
AWDGQGEQPQH
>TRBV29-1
SVEGPGSYEQY
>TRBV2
ASRATGEAF
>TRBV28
ASSLFGQGLAGELF
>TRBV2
ASSIRQMNQPQH
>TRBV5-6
ASSFSPETQY
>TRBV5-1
ASSHTQGMDGYT
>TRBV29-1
SVDGAGLNTEAF
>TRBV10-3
AISSLGNYGYT
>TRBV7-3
ASSARRGTGELF
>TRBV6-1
ASMARNYGYT
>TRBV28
ASSGYEQY
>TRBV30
AWSQRGNTIY
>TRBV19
ASSMGYTYTNQPQH
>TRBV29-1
SVEDPGTDTQY
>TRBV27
ASGEGQGKNIQY
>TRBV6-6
ASTKGDQPQH
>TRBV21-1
ASSNSPSTDTQY
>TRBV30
AWSANIAGELF
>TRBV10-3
AIISNRDTEAF
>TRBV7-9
ASSSDRVDTQY
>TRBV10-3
AISVPGRLF
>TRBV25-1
ASRPGDGVTDTQY
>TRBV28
ASTIGDSLTGELF
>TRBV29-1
SVKDTSDSNQPQH
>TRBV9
ASSVDPQGNTEAF
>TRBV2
ASSPLTGRPSDEQF
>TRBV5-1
ASSKGLAGGQETQY
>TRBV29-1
SVALTGDTEAF
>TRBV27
ASSPYSGGWGTDTQY
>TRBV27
ASSPTWTGHNEQF
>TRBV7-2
ASSLAADRGNEQF
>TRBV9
ASSVGRDGYT
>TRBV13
ASSLVAGGVTEQF
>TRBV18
ASSPTGPEVQY
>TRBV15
ATSNPRTVNGELF
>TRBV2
ASNSGTRTGELF
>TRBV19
ASSIQLGGYT
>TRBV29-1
SVESGIYEQY
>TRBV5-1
ASGTGAGTSGSYEQY
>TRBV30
AWRLAGIYEQY
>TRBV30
AWSTLKETQY
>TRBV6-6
ASSSSGRETQY
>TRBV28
ASFSRFGSYEQY
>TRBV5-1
ASSLGSRSQETQY
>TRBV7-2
ASSLGRPNSYEQY
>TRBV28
ASSLERGAYTEAF
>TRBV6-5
ASTRQKNNEQF
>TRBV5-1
ASSLLDSGTSSGNTIY
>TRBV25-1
ASSGTGGHGYT
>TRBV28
ASRTDQPQH